Sequencing of this T cell receptor (beta chain) was carried out in a study of T cells in tuberculosis. Measured with immunoSEQ multiplex PCR; TCRdb has only the in-frame clones, and not every one. The table records about 58,000 clones, around 90% of them present only once. Cells were sorted from thawed PBMC rested overnight and stained with GMM-loaded CD1B tetramer, viability dye and anti-CD3. CD1B tetramers were loaded with Rhodococcus equi-derived C32 glucose monomycolate. Trimming took 1 base from V and 5 from J, leaving 9 bases between them. CDR3 size: 14 residues. From germline, CDR1 is SGHVS and CDR2 FQNEAQ.

The receptor comes from an adult woman with latent tuberculosis. V and J are TRBV7-8 and TRBJ2-1, with a tentative D call TRBD1 (5 bases). The sequenced material came from CD1b-GMM tetramer-negative cells sorted from PBMCs. CDR3 loop: CASSLDRTHNEQFF. The CDR3 DNA reads TGTGCCAGCAGCTTAGACAGGACCCACAATGAGCAGTTCTTC.